Listed here are 17 T cell receptor beta chains from one sample, sequenced in a study of cytomegalovirus exposure and HLA in healthy donors. The primer mix had 60 Vbeta and 13 Jbeta primers. Measured with immunoSEQ multiplex PCR; TCRdb has only the in-frame clones, and not every one. Among about 200,000 clones listed, 70% were seen once. The sample was PBMCs. These TCRs come from a man between 35 and 55 years old in good health and CMV-seropositive.

Only one count was recorded for this clone. The rearrangement uses TRBV7-6 and TRBJ1-2; 7 nucleotides match TRBD1. The V segment lost 1 base and the J segment 4 bases; nucleotides outside the gene matches: 12. Germline assignment: CDR1 SGHVS and CDR2 FNYEAQ. The CDR3 spans 17 residues. The DNA for the CDR3 is TGTGCCAGCAGCTTAGACCCTGGTGAAGGGGGCAGCTATGGCTACACCTTC. It encodes CASSLDPGEGGSYGYTF.

The rearrangement uses TRBV10-1 and TRBJ2-3, with 12 bases fitting TRBD2. Germline V gives CDR1 WNHNN, CDR2 SYGVQD (reference sequence). The CDR3 covers 15 residues. V shed 6 bases, J shed 3 bases, and the junction held 4 bases outside the gene matches. CDR3 sequence: CASSAGTSGTDTQYF. The CDR3 DNA is TGCGCCAGCAGCGCCGGGACTAGCGGGACAGATACGCAGTATTTT.

The rearrangement uses TRBV19 and TRBJ1-1, with a possible D match to TRBD1 (5 bases). Germline CDR1 is LNHDA and CDR2 is SQIVND (reference sequence). The CDR3 has 13 amino acids. The V and J ends lost 7 bases and 1 base respectively, with 10 bases between them. The CDR3 DNA reads as TGTGCCAGTACCCCTAGGGGGAACACTGAAGCTTTCTTT. Translating gives CASTPRGNTEAFF. Based on the CDR3 plus reference TRBV19 and TRBJ1-1, the full variable domain is DGGITQSPKYLFRKEGQNVTLSCEQNLNHDAMYWYRQDPGQGLRLIYYSQIVNDFQKGDIAEGYSVSREKKESFPLTVTSAQKNPTAFYLCASTPRGNTEAFFGQGTRLTVV.

This chain uses TRBV19 with TRBJ2-2; 9 bases are a match to TRBD1. Trimming at V came to 6 bases and at J to 1 base, leaving 3 bases not matched to a gene. Per the germline V gene, CDR1 is LNHDA and CDR2 is SQIVND (reference sequence). The length of the CDR3 is 15 residues. CDR3 sequence: CASRRDRENTGELFF. CDR3 sequence (DNA): TGTGCCAGTAGGCGGGACAGGGAGAACACCGGGGAGCTGTTTTTT.

The chain combines TRBV19 with TRBJ2-1; TRBD2 aligns across 8 bases. V trimming: 4 bases; J trimming: 5 bases; junction bases outside the gene matches: 4. The CDR3 spans 14 residues. Germline-derived CDR1 and CDR2 are LNHDA and SQIVND (reference sequence). CDR3 DNA: TGTGCCAGTAGTAAGGTAGCGGGGCACAATGAGCAGTTCTTC. Translation gives CASSKVAGHNEQFF.

V usage is TRBV4-3 and J usage is TRBJ2-2, with a weak D call TRBD1 (6 bases). The CDR3 spans 17 residues. V lost 1 base and J 6 bases, leaving 18 bases between the germline ends. Germline V CDR1 and CDR2: LGHNA, YSLEER. CDR3: CASSQASTGNSAGELFF. CDR3 bases: TGCGCCAGCAGCCAAGCCTCAACAGGGAATAGCGCCGGGGAGCTGTTTTTT.

The chain is built from TRBV5-4 and TRBJ1-1; no reliable D call. The germline V and J ends were trimmed by 4 bases and 5 bases, with 15 bases remaining between them. The V gene's germline CDR1 is SGHNT and CDR2 YYREEE (reference sequence). The CDR3 totals 14 residues. CDR3 DNA sequence: TGTGCCAGCAGCCTTCGAGAGGGAGGGACTGAAGCTTTCTTT. This encodes CASSLREGGTEAFF.

The chain combines TRBV4-1 with TRBJ1-5; D uncertain. Germline values: CDR1 MGHRA, CDR2 YSYEKL. The germline V and J ends were trimmed by 0 bases and 7 bases, with 7 bases remaining between them. The CDR3 sequence is 13 residues long. The CDR3 region has the DNA TGCGCCAGCAGCCAAGATCGGTGGCAGCCCCAGCATTTT. Translated, it gives CASSQDRWQPQHF.

The chain has TRBV27 and TRBJ2-5; unclear D gene. There are 15 residues in the CDR3. CDR1 is MNHEY and CDR2 is SMNVEV in the germline V gene (reference sequence). Trimming took off 3 bases at V and 2 bases at J, with 13 bases between the two ends. CDR3 DNA: TGTGCCAGCAGTTTCGCAGGCTACCTACAAGAGACCCAGTACTTC. Translated, it gives CASSFAGYLQETQYF.

The gene calls are TRBV28 and TRBJ2-7; no clear D. Trimming took off 2 bases at V and 1 base at J, with 12 bases between the two ends. The germline V gene has CDR1 MDHEN and CDR2 SYDVKM. This CDR3 region has 15 residues. Written as DNA, the CDR3 is TGTGCCAGCAGTTTACGAAACGCAGGTTCCTACGAGCAGTACTTC. This codes for CASSLRNAGSYEQYF.

The chain combines TRBV7-9 with TRBJ1-2; 7 bases match TRBD1. This CDR3 region has 14 residues. V lost 5 bases to trimming and J lost 7 bases; unmatched junction nucleotides: 10. The germline V gene encodes CDR1 SEHNR and CDR2 FQNEAQ (reference sequence). The CDR3 region is CASSQMAAGGGYTF. As DNA, the CDR3 is TGTGCCAGCAGCCAAATGGCGGCAGGGGGTGGCTACACCTTC.

The sample holds a few counts of this clone. The chain carries TRBV19 and TRBJ1-1; D is perhaps TRBD1 (6 bases). Germline CDR1 and CDR2: LNHDA and SQIVND (reference sequence). The CDR3 covers 12 residues. With 8 bases removed from V and 5 bases from J, the gap between germline ends came to 12 bases. Here the CDR3 reads CASSGHATEAFF. The CDR3 DNA is TGTGCCAGTTCGGGACACGCAACTGAAGCTTTCTTT.

The chain recombines TRBV7-2 with TRBJ1-1, with 8 bases that match TRBD1. Germline lookup yields CDR1 SGHTA and CDR2 FQGNSA. CDR3 length: 14 residues. V lost 1 base, J lost 11 bases, and 9 bases stayed unmatched. Written as DNA, the CDR3 is TGTGCCAGCAGCTTAGTATTGGACAGGGTTGACGCTTTCTTT. Residues: CASSLVLDRVDAFF.

This clone was seen a few times. The rearrangement uses TRBV18 and TRBJ2-7; D is unresolved. Looked up from germline, CDR1 is KGHSH and CDR2 is LQKENI. CDR3 length: 15 residues. Trimming removed 3 bases from V and 3 bases from J, with 15 bases in between. CDR3 nucleotide sequence: TGTGCCAGCTCACCCCGCGATCTAGGCGTCTACGAGCAGTACTTC. Amino acid sequence: CASSPRDLGVYEQYF.

The chain has TRBV5-1 and TRBJ1-1; TRBD1 matches at 8 bases. This CDR3 has 14 residues. V was pared by 0 bases and J by 5 bases, with 3 bases of the junction left unmatched. Per germline, CDR1 SGHRS and CDR2 YFSETQ. CDR3 protein: CASSLGTGRTEAFF. The CDR3 DNA sequence: TGCGCCAGCAGCTTGGGGACAGGGAGGACTGAAGCTTTCTTT.

The chain employs TRBV6-1 and TRBJ2-7; weak D call: TRBD1 (5 bases). Germline V lookup: CDR1 MNHNS, CDR2 SASEGT. Trimming took 0 bases from V and 3 from J, leaving 24 bases between them. CDR3 size: 19 residues. For the CDR3, the DNA is TGTGCCAGCAGTGAAGCGTTTTTCCTCGAGGCACAGGAAGACTACGAGCAGTACTTC. It codes for CASSEAFFLEAQEDYEQYF.

V usage is TRBV4-2 and J usage is TRBJ2-1; D gene ambiguous. The germline V gene encodes CDR1 LGHNA and CDR2 YNFKEQ. V dropped 1 base and J dropped 6 bases, with 10 bases sitting between them. This CDR3 comprises 14 residues. For the CDR3, the DNA is TGTGCCAGCAGCCAAGGGTCGAGTTCCAATGAGCAGTTCTTC. Its protein is CASSQGSSSNEQFF.